This passage covers 29 T cell receptor beta chains from one sample sequenced in a study of graft-versus-host responses after intestinal transplantation. The protocol was immunoSEQ multiplex PCR, while the TCRdb copy is restricted to in-frame clones and leaves out a portion. The sample lists around 18,000 clones; 90% were seen once. The sample here was PBMCs, taken less than 400 days after transplant. All receptors derive from a human patient who received an intestinal transplant, so some T cells may come from the graft donor.

The rearrangement joins TRBV5-1 to TRBJ2-3; the D gene could be TRBD1 or TRBD2 (5 bases each). Trimming left V 4 bases short and J 3 bases short, with 15 bases between. The CDR3 spans 15 residues. In germline, CDR1 is SGHRS, CDR2 YFSETQ. CDR3: CASSPEWGLTDTQYF. The CDR3 DNA follows: TGCGCCAGCAGCCCCGAGTGGGGGTTGACAGATACGCAGTATTTT. The full variable domain, its missing parts supplied by reference TRBV5-1 and TRBJ2-3, is KAGVTQTPRYLIKTRGQQVTLSCSPISGHRSVSWYQQTPGQGLQFLFEYFSETQRNKGNFPGRFSGRQFSNSRSEMNVSTLELGDSALYLCASSPEWGLTDTQYFGPGTRLTVL.

The V and J genes are TRBV4-1 and TRBJ1-1; a possible D gene is TRBD1 (6 bases). Germline V CDR1 and CDR2: MGHRA, YSYEKL. CDR3 length: 19 residues. Trimming left V 0 bases short and J 3 bases short, with 23 bases between. The CDR3 DNA reads as TGCGCCAGCAGCCAAGACTCAGGGGTTCGTAAGGCCTCGGACACTGAAGCTTTCTTT. Translation gives CASSQDSGVRKASDTEAFF.

This clone was seen only once. V and J are TRBV19 and TRBJ1-2, with unresolved D. Germline V gene sequence: CDR1 LNHDA, CDR2 SQIVND (reference sequence). The CDR3 consists of 16 residues. V was cut by 7 bases and J by 4 bases, with 22 bases left in between. CDR3 nucleotide sequence: TGTGCCAGTAATTCTGGTCGGAGGGAAATTTTCTATGGCTACACCTTC. This gives the protein CASNSGRREIFYGYTF. The whole variable domain, remainder taken from reference TRBV19 and TRBJ1-2, is DGGITQSPKYLFRKEGQNVTLSCEQNLNHDAMYWYRQDPGQGLRLIYYSQIVNDFQKGDIAEGYSVSREKKESFPLTVTSAQKNPTAFYLCASNSGRREIFYGYTFGSGTRLTVV.

The chain employs TRBV29-1 and TRBJ2-3; D assignment may be TRBD1 or TRBD2 (5 bases each). V gave up 4 bases and J gave up 1 base, with 15 bases separating them. This CDR3 is 15 amino acids long. CDR1 is SQVTM and CDR2 is ANQGSEA in the germline V gene. This CDR3 reads CSVGANGGGTDTQYF. CDR3 nucleotides: TGCAGCGTTGGGGCGAATGGGGGTGGCACAGATACGCAGTATTTT.

DNA for the CDR3: TGTGCCAGCACCGGACTAGCGGGAGACAATGAGCAGTTCTTC. Translated, it gives CASTGLAGDNEQFF. This sequence joins TRBV6-5 and TRBJ2-1, with 13 bases fitting TRBD2. The CDR3 extends over 14 amino acids. The junction had 2 bases not matched to a gene; V was cut back by 7 bases and J by 5 bases. CDR1 is MNHEY and CDR2 is SVGAGI in the germline V gene.

This chain uses TRBV6-1 with TRBJ2-3, with TRBD2 identical over 14 bases. The germline V gene has CDR1 MNHNS and CDR2 SASEGT. CDR3 length: 14 residues. J gave up 9 bases and V 3 bases, and 2 bases lay outside the gene matches. The CDR3 region is CASSDGLAGGTQYF. CDR3 coding DNA: TGTGCCAGCAGTGATGGACTAGCGGGAGGAACGCAGTATTTT.

This chain joins TRBV18 and TRBJ1-3; no definite D call. With 1 base removed from V and 2 bases from J, the gap between germline ends came to 3 bases. Germline loops: CDR1 KGHSH, CDR2 LQKENI. The CDR3 totals 13 residues. The CDR3 loop is CASSPLPGNTIYF. The CDR3 DNA is TGTGCCAGCTCACCACTCCCTGGAAACACCATATATTTT.

The chain is built from TRBV18 and TRBJ1-1, with a possible D match to TRBD1 (5 bases). Germline CDR1 and CDR2: KGHSH and LQKENI. V was trimmed by 2 bases and J by 1 base, leaving 11 bases between them. The CDR3 loop spans 15 amino acids. The CDR3 spells CASSPVWDPNTEAFF. CDR3 bases: TGTGCCAGCTCACCAGTTTGGGACCCGAACACTGAAGCTTTCTTT. Full variable domain (outside the CDR3, taken from reference TRBV18 and TRBJ1-1): NAGVMQNPRHLVRRRGQEARLRCSPMKGHSHVYWYRQLPEEGLKFMVYLQKENIIDESGMPKERFSAEFPKEGPSILRIQQVVRGDSAAYFCASSPVWDPNTEAFFGQGTRLTVV.

This chain links TRBV6-9 with TRBJ1-5, with a weak D call TRBD1 (5 bases). CDR1 is MNHGY, CDR2 SVAAGI, per germline. The CDR3 length is 15 residues. V was cut by 3 bases and J by 5 bases, with 14 bases left in between. The CDR3 here is CASSYVDRPDQPQHF. The CDR3, as DNA: TGTGCCAGCAGTTACGTAGACAGACCAGATCAGCCCCAGCATTTT.

J is TRBJ2-7 and V is TRBV7-2; D might be TRBD1 (5 bases). Germline V CDR1 and CDR2: SGHTA, FQGNSA. The CDR3 has 15 residues. V lost 1 base, J lost 1 base, and 11 bases lay in between. For the CDR3, the DNA is TGTGCCAGCAGCTTAGGGCAGGGATATTCCTACGAGCAGTACTTC. Residues: CASSLGQGYSYEQYF.

The chain is built from TRBV6-6 and TRBJ2-7, with 9 bases that match TRBD2. The CDR3 extends over 14 amino acids. With 2 bases clipped from V and 6 bases from J, the junction kept 5 bases outside the gene matches. Germline loops: CDR1 MNHNY, CDR2 SVGAGI (reference sequence). The CDR3: CASSYRREGFEQYF. CDR3 coding DNA: TGTGCCAGCAGTTACCGGCGGGAGGGTTTCGAGCAGTACTTC.

This chain connects TRBV29-1 to TRBJ2-7; 12 nucleotides align to TRBD2. The CDR3 contains 16 residues. The V gene end was trimmed by 5 bases and the J gene end by 5 bases; junction bases not matched to a gene: 13. Germline V gives CDR1 SQVTM, CDR2 ANQGSEA. The CDR3 is CSVPDPSGRAVNEQYF. The DNA for the CDR3 is TGCAGCGTTCCGGATCCTAGCGGGAGGGCCGTGAACGAGCAGTACTTC.

This clone was picked up a small number of times. The rearrangement links TRBV28 to TRBJ1-2, with D perhaps TRBD1 (6 bases). Germline CDR1 reads MDHEN; CDR2 reads SYDVKM. There are 14 residues in the CDR3. V was shortened by 2 bases and J by 8 bases, with 15 bases between the two germline ends. In DNA, the CDR3 is TGTGCCAGCAGTTTAGGGGGCAGCGGGGAGGGCTACACCTTC. The encoded protein is CASSLGGSGEGYTF.

The chain is built from TRBV28 and TRBJ2-2; D may correspond to TRBD1 or TRBD2 (5 bases each). CDR1 MDHEN and CDR2 SYDVKM come from the germline V gene. There are 13 residues in the CDR3. The CDR3 nucleotides read TGTGCTTCGGGGCGTTCGAACACCGGGGAGCTGTTTTTT. As protein: CASGRSNTGELFF.

The rearrangement joins TRBV6-1 to TRBJ1-2; tentative D call: TRBD1 (5 bases). The ends were cut back, 2 bases at V and 2 bases at J, with 9 bases in the middle. CDR1 is MNHNS and CDR2 is SASEGT in the germline V gene. CDR3 length: 14 amino acids. The CDR3 region is CASSEKQANYGYTF. The CDR3 DNA reads TGTGCCAGCAGTGAAAAACAGGCAAACTATGGCTACACCTTC.

The chain joins TRBV9 to TRBJ1-6; the match to TRBD1 covers 8 bases. This CDR3 region has 16 residues. V lost 4 bases and J lost 10; bases outside the gene matches: 13. CDR1 SGDLS and CDR2 YYNGEE come from the germline V gene. For the CDR3, the DNA is TGTGCCAGCAGCCACGGACAGGGAGGTACTAGGTCACCCCTCCACTTT. Translating gives CASSHGQGGTRSPLHF.

V is TRBV6-5 and J is TRBJ2-5; TRBD2 is a possible D gene (5 bases). CDR1 MNHEY and CDR2 SVGAGI come from the germline V gene. Trimming left V 4 bases short and J 1 base short, with 7 bases between. The CDR3 runs 13 residues. CDR3 region: CASSSDFQETQYF. For the CDR3, the DNA is TGTGCCAGCAGTTCGGACTTCCAAGAGACCCAGTACTTC.

V is TRBV14 and J is TRBJ2-7; tentatively, D is TRBD2 (6 bases). V lost 3 bases and J 0 bases, leaving 9 bases between the germline ends. The CDR3 sequence is 14 residues long. Germline V CDR1 and CDR2: SGHDN, FVKESK. The CDR3 region is CASSQEGYSYEQYF. CDR3 nucleotides: TGTGCCAGCAGCCAGGAGGGTTACTCCTACGAGCAGTACTTC.

Points on this clone: The same CDR3 arises from other DNA sequences in this sample as well. V usage is TRBV4-2 and J usage is TRBJ2-7; 10 bases are shared with TRBD2. Germline lookup yields CDR1 LGHNA and CDR2 YNFKEQ. The CDR3 totals 15 residues. Trimming took 4 bases from V and 3 from J; bases not matched to a gene: 6. The CDR3 sequence: CASSPFGTSVYEQYF. In DNA form, the CDR3 reads TGTGCCAGCAGCCCGTTCGGGACTAGCGTCTACGAGCAGTACTTC.

This chain connects TRBV5-1 to TRBJ2-7, with 8 bases fitting TRBD1. This CDR3 comprises 14 residues. After removal of 0 bases from V and 3 bases from J, the junction contained 2 bases not matched to a gene. The germline gives CDR1 SGHRS, CDR2 YFSETQ. The CDR3 DNA is TGCGCCAGCAGCTTGGGACAGGGGCTCTACGAGCAGTACTTC. Protein: CASSLGQGLYEQYF. The variable domain in full, completed from reference TRBV5-1 and TRBJ2-7, reads KAGVTQTPRYLIKTRGQQVTLSCSPISGHRSVSWYQQTPGQGLQFLFEYFSETQRNKGNFPGRFSGRQFSNSRSEMNVSTLELGDSALYLCASSLGQGLYEQYFGPGTRLTVT.

The chain has TRBV11-2 and TRBJ2-5; 11 bases align to TRBD2. Germline V CDR1 and CDR2: SGHAT, FQNNGV. J gave up 2 bases and V 4 bases, and 6 bases lay outside the gene matches. This CDR3 is 16 amino acids long. CDR3 region: CASSSLLAGGQETQYF. As DNA, the CDR3 is TGTGCCAGCAGCTCCCTTCTAGCGGGGGGTCAAGAGACCCAGTACTTC.

This sequence joins TRBV15 and TRBJ2-2; 12 positions match TRBD2. J was trimmed by 7 bases and V by 5 bases; bases with no gene match: 11. The CDR3 extends over 17 amino acids. The germline gives CDR1 LNHNV, CDR2 YYDKDF (reference sequence). The CDR3 DNA follows: TGTGCCACCAGCGGAAGGACTAGCGGGACTAGAGACGGGGAGCTGTTTTTT. This gives the protein CATSGRTSGTRDGELFF.

V usage is TRBV29-1 and J usage is TRBJ2-1; D gene ambiguous. Germline V gene data show CDR1 as SQVTM and CDR2 as ANQGSEA. The CDR3 has 13 residues. Trimming stripped 3 bases from V and 8 bases from J, with 14 bases between. The CDR3 DNA sequence: TGCAGCGTTGACATGGTCTTTTTGCATGAGCAGTTCTTC. Translation gives CSVDMVFLHEQFF.

V is TRBV11-1 and J is TRBJ1-2; no clear D gene. V lost 3 bases to trimming and J lost 4 bases, with 9 bases between them. This CDR3 comprises 13 residues. CDR1 and CDR2 from the germline V gene are SGHAT and FQDESV (reference sequence). This CDR3 reads CASSFRTSYGYTF. The CDR3 bases are TGTGCCAGCAGCTTTCGGACTTCCTATGGCTACACCTTC.

This clone was seen only once. This sequence joins TRBV28 and TRBJ2-5; 8 positions match TRBD2. The V gene end was trimmed by 6 bases and the J gene end by 4 bases; junction bases not matched to a gene: 4. Germline CDR1 MDHEN, CDR2 SYDVKM. The CDR3 is made up of 13 amino acids. The CDR3 is CASRPGGGETQYF. The CDR3 nucleotides are TGTGCCAGCAGGCCGGGAGGGGGAGAGACCCAGTACTTC.

The V and J genes are TRBV6-5 and TRBJ2-7; D gene unclear. Germline values: CDR1 MNHEY, CDR2 SVGAGI. The CDR3 is 11 amino acids. Between the trimmed V and J ends, which lost 4 bases and 7 bases, there was a span of 8 bases. The CDR3 nucleotides are TGTGCCAGCAGTTTAGGACGGGAGCAGTACTTC. It translates to CASSLGREQYF.

The chain is built from TRBV7-9 and TRBJ2-1, with TRBD2 matching 9 bases. The V gene's germline CDR1 is SEHNR and CDR2 FQNEAQ (reference sequence). This CDR3 region has 15 residues. The junction had 5 bases not matched to a gene; V was cut back by 3 bases and J by 5 bases. The CDR3 DNA follows: TGTGCCAGCAGCTTTTTGCTAGCGGGGAACAATGAGCAGTTCTTC. It specifies CASSFLLAGNNEQFF.

This chain connects TRBV5-1 to TRBJ2-7; 7 bases line up with TRBD2. Germline trimming cut 4 bases from V and 2 bases from J; bases unmatched to any gene: 9. CDR1 and CDR2 from the germline V gene are SGHRS and YFSETQ. The CDR3 has 15 residues. In nucleotides, the CDR3 is TGCGCCAGCAGCCTCGGGACTACTACTGCCTACGAGCAGTACTTC. Translated, it gives CASSLGTTTAYEQYF.

CDR3 residues: CASSLTGSWGETQYF. CDR3 DNA sequence: TGTGCCAGCAGCTTAACTGGGTCCTGGGGAGAGACCCAGTACTTC. V gene TRBV7-3 combines with J gene TRBJ2-5, with D uncertain. Germline V lookup: CDR1 SGHTA, CDR2 FQGTGA. CDR3 length equals 15 residues. V lost 0 bases and J 4 bases, leaving 12 bases between the germline ends.